Sequencing of this T cell receptor (beta chain) was carried out in a study of CD8 T cells in Susac syndrome (dated by TCRdb to between 2018 and 2021). With respect to the entire study: Repertoire sequencing was used to test whether CD8+ T cell activation and differentiation in Susac syndrome was antigen driven. Broader findings and caveats from the paper: The number of individuals in the TCR sequencing and HLA analysis was acknowledged as relatively small.

The CDR3 goes from the cysteine to the phenylalanine over 14 residues. Of the read, only the CDR3 DNA is kept; its 42 bases are in frame from base 1. The germline V and J ends show losses of 6 bases and 1 base respectively, and no gene match explains 5 bases of the junction. RNA was extracted with the RNeasy kit and roughly 0.45 to 1 ug was reverse transcribed using random hexamers. The immunoSEQ multiplex PCR assay, which covers 54 Vbeta and 13 Jbeta segments, was used to amplify TCR beta CDR3 regions. PCR amplification bias was corrected by using a synthetic template baseline for primer optimization and computational correction. The paper's data handling went like this. Reads were assigned to V, D and J genes according to IMGT and analyzed in immunoSEQ Analyzer, with only productive sequences retained. Clonality was computed as one minus Shannon entropy normalized by log2 of the number of productive unique sequences. For each patient and control, public and private clones were evaluated among the 100 most prevalent clones. Clones were defined as Susac-specific when absent from the healthy and MS cohorts, from over 950 published viral clones and from other ImmuneACCESS disease sequences. The raw public reads went through TCRdb reprocessing: fastp at Q25, MiXCR clone calling, in-frame beta chains kept. CDR3 protein sequences are deduplicated, and each keeps its most common genes and DNA. The authors' filters were not applied to this entry. The sample table lists approximately 170,000 distinct CDR3 sequences, around 93% of them with a count of one. The ten most abundant clones make up 0.13% of the sample.

Peripheral blood CD8+ and CD4+ T cells from healthy donors, Susac syndrome patients and multiple sclerosis patients were profiled by high-throughput TCR beta sequencing. Healthy donors were included as age- and sex-matched controls. Bulk CD8+ and CD4+ T cells were purified magnetically by negative isolation, whereas CD8+ TEMRA cells were enriched by FACS. Blood was drawn into EDTA tubes, processed within 24 hours, and PBMCs were isolated by density gradient centrifugation. PBMCs destined for TCR sequencing were cryopreserved in liquid nitrogen and later thawed in a 37 °C water bath. The sorted or isolated CD4+, CD8+ and CD8+ TEMRA cells reached a purity of at least 90%. For this clonotype: No cognate antigen has been identified for it. The input lacks base qualities; no much larger clone sits a single base away.

The rearranged chain carries TRBV12-3 or TRBV12-4 and TRBJ2-7; TRBD2 matches 8 bases in the middle. The sequence was obtained from a human donor in good health. The sample comprised CD4+ T cells from PBMCs. The nucleotide sequence is given as TGTGCCAGCAGCCGGGAGGGAGAGTCCTACGAGCAGTACTTC. This codes for CASSREGESYEQYF.